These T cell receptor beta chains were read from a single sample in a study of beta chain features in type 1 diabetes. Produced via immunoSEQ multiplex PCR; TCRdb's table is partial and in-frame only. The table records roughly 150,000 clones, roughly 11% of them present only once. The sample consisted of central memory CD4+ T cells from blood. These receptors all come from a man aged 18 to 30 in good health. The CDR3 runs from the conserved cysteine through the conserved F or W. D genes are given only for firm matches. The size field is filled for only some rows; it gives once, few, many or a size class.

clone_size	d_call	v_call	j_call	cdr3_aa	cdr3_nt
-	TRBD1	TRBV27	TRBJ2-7	CASSLAQGLERSF	TGTGCCAGCAGTTTAGCACAGGGGCTCGAGAGGAGCTTC
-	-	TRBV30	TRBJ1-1	CAWSQDARMNTEAFF	TGTGCCTGGAGTCAGGACGCGCGTATGAACACTGAAGCTTTCTTT
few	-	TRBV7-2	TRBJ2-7	CASSLQVPSYEQYF	TGTGCCAGCAGCCTACAGGTTCCCTCCTACGAGCAGTACTTC
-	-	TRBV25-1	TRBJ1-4	CASSAVQGTNEKLFF	TGTGCCAGCAGTGCGGTACAGGGTACTAATGAAAAACTGTTTTTT
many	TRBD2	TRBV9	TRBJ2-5	CASSTSEQETQYF	TGTGCCAGCAGCACTAGCGAGCAAGAGACCCAGTACTTC
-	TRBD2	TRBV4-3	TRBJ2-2	CASSQVEAGGPTGELFF	TGCGCCAGCAGCCAAGTCGAAGCGGGAGGGCCGACCGGGGAGCTGTTTTTT
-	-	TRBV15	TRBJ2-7	CATSRVPRSYEQYF	TGTGCCACCAGCAGAGTCCCCAGAAGTTACGAGCAGTACTTC
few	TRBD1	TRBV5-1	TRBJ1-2	CASSLGDSNYGYTF	TGCGCCAGCAGCTTGGGGGACAGTAACTATGGCTACACCTTC
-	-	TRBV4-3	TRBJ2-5	CASSQDLKGRETQYF	TGCGCCAGCAGCCAAGATTTAAAGGGGCGAGAGACCCAGTACTTC
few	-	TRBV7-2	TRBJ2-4	CASSLFKNIQYF	TGTGCCAGCAGCTTATTCAAAAACATTCAGTACTTC
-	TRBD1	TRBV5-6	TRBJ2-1	CASRDLTGNGIGFF	TGTGCCAGCCGCGACTTGACAGGGAATGGGATTGGGTTCTTC
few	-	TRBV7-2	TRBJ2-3	CASSRPGTGGTDTQYF	TGTGCCAGCAGCCGGCCGGGAACTGGAGGTACAGATACGCAGTATTTT
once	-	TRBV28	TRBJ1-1	CASSTRARTEAFF	TGTGCCAGCAGTACTAGGGCGCGCACTGAAGCTTTCTTT
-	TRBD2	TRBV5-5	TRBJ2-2	CASSLGTSWTGELFF	TGTGCCAGCAGCTTGGGGACTAGCTGGACCGGGGAGCTGTTTTTT
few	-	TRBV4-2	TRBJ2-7	CASSQDITYEQYF	TGTGCCAGCAGCCAAGATATAACCTACGAGCAGTACTTC
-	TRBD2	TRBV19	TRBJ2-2	CASSSSGANTGELFF	TGTGCCAGTAGTTCAAGCGGGGCGAACACCGGGGAGCTGTTTTTT
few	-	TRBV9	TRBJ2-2	CASSVVALVTGELFF	TGTGCCAGCAGCGTAGTAGCCTTGGTCACCGGGGAGCTGTTTTTT
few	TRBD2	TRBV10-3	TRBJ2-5	CAISGTRETQYF	TGTGCCATCAGTGGGACTAGAGAGACCCAGTACTTC
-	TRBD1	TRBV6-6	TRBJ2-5	CASSTRTGKETQYF	TGTGCCAGCAGTACCCGGACAGGGAAAGAGACCCAGTACTTC
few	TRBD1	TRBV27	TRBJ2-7	CASRSRGQVKSYEQYF	TGTGCCAGCAGATCTCGGGGACAGGTGAAATCCTACGAGCAGTACTTC
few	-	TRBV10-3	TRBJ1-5	CAINRDSNQPQHF	TGTGCCATCAATCGGGATAGCAATCAGCCCCAGCATTTT
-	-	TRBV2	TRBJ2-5	CASSEGARETQYF	TGTGCCAGCAGTGAGGGGGCCAGAGAGACCCAGTACTTC
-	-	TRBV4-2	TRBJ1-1	CASSQVSQGTEAFF	TGTGCCAGCAGCCAAGTATCACAGGGCACTGAAGCTTTCTTT
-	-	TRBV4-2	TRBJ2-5	CASSLDSSETQYF	TGTGCCAGCAGCCTCGACAGTTCAGAGACCCAGTACTTC
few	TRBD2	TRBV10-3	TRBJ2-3	CATGTSGGITDTQYF	TGTGCCACTGGGACTAGCGGGGGGATCACAGATACGCAGTATTTT
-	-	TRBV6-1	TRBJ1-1	CASTDTEAFF	TGTGCCAGCACCGACACTGAAGCTTTCTTT